A selection of T cell receptor beta chains follows, all from one sample in a study of T cell responses to AZD1222 COVID-19 vaccine. Generated by immunoSEQ multiplex PCR, the TCRdb table keeps only in-frame clones and is missing some. Seen here are over 60,000 clones, around nine tenths observed once, and the top ten hold less than 25%. The material sequenced was peripheral blood, taken on day 0 of AZD1222 vaccination. The receptors come from an adult in good health. Each CDR3 is given with its conserved first and last residue. The order of the fields is V gene, J gene, CDR3 protein.

TRBV7-2,TRBJ2-5,CASSTGGRRETQYF
TRBV7-9,TRBJ2-6,CASSPAGVGSGANVLTF
TRBV5-1,TRBJ2-1,CASQRDSYPSRDRVNEQFF
TRBV28,TRBJ2-2,CASTLGSYTGELFF
TRBV2,TRBJ2-7,CASSVRTGGYEQYF
TRBV19,TRBJ2-7,CASSIPGLAGEQYF
TRBV19,TRBJ1-6,CASSISGIDSPLHF
TRBV4-2,TRBJ1-2,CASSQQGDYGYTF
TRBV7-9,TRBJ2-1,CASSLGGEQFF
TRBV7-3,TRBJ1-2,CASSAGTGEFYTF
TRBV10-3,TRBJ1-1,CAISAGTGTGGTEAFF
TRBV27,TRBJ2-1,CASSPRWGQGIYNEQFF
TRBV20-1,TRBJ1-5,CSASEQNNQPQHF
TRBV7-2,TRBJ1-1,CASSLQGGYTNTEAFF
TRBV7-9,TRBJ2-3,CASSLYTDTQYF
TRBV2,TRBJ1-1,CASSTLSGEAFF
TRBV5-1,TRBJ1-1,CASSLGQGSVYTEAFF
TRBV30,TRBJ2-7,CAWSLSSGEQYF
TRBV4-2,TRBJ1-2,CASSQDLVAILGGYTF
TRBV6-5,TRBJ1-4,CASRGQGAQNEKLFF
TRBV5-4,TRBJ2-7,CASSSPGTSGGYEQYF
TRBV11-2,TRBJ1-4,CASSLTGPFFGKLFF
TRBV11-2,TRBJ1-2,CASSLERRKRDWARSYGYTF
TRBV27,TRBJ2-7,CASSPWDRPYEQYF
TRBV5-1,TRBJ1-1,CASSLEQGLNTEAFF
TRBV5-1,TRBJ2-1,CASSLGAGDEQFF
TRBV6-4,TRBJ2-1,CASSDEGTGGNEQFF
TRBV3-1/TRBV3-2,TRBJ2-1,CASSQDLAGNSYNEQFF
TRBV6-4,TRBJ1-1,CASSAGPNTEAFF
TRBV28,TRBJ1-2,CASSLAGQGYGYTF
TRBV7-9,TRBJ2-1,CASSLTGNEQFF
TRBV20-1,TRBJ1-2,CSAPTVYGYTF
TRBV9,TRBJ2-1,CAKGDGQGEQNEQFF
TRBV30,TRBJ2-3,CAWSGPGGTQYF
TRBV4-1,TRBJ1-6,CASSQVPEFNSPLHF
TRBV5-1,TRBJ1-5,CASSLQGGNQPQHF
TRBV27,TRBJ2-7,CASSSKSTGTYEQYF
TRBV11-2,TRBJ2-7,CASSLNGYEQYF
TRBV4-1,TRBJ1-6,CTSGKTGSPNSPLHF
TRBV6-5,TRBJ1-2,CASRGSREGTGYTF
TRBV10-1,TRBJ2-1,CASSEPGQPINEQFF
TRBV19,TRBJ1-2,CASSTWGSEAGGYTF